A selection of T cell receptor beta chains follows, all from one sample in a study of shared clonotypes between healthy human individuals. This table comes from immunoSEQ multiplex PCR, and its TCRdb copy is limited to in-frame clones, with some not included. Altogether under 2.5 million clones are present, around 92% being singletons, with the ten largest covering about 0.41%. What was sequenced was naive CD4+ T cells from PBMCs. These receptor sequences come from a man between 18 and 29 years old in good health. Some clones in this sample may be carry-over from other donors' samples. CDR3s include the opening cysteine and the closing phenylalanine or tryptophan. D genes are given only for firm matches. The size field is filled for only some rows; it gives once, few, many or a size class.

v_call,j_call,clone_size,d_call,cdr3_aa,cdr3_nt
TRBV10-1,TRBJ1-5,.,TRBD1,CASPGQGGQPQHF,TGCGCCAGCCCGGGACAGGGCGGCCAGCCCCAGCATTTT
TRBV5-1,TRBJ2-3,.,.,CASSLIGTSTDTQYF,TGCGCCAGCAGCTTGATAGGGACTAGCACAGATACGCAGTATTTT
TRBV5-6,TRBJ1-1,.,.,CASSSRQTNTEAFF,TGTGCCAGCAGCTCTAGACAGACGAACACTGAAGCTTTCTTT
TRBV7-2,TRBJ2-7,.,.,CASSLGFGPNTGGEQYF,TGTGCCAGCAGCTTAGGTTTTGGACCAAATACCGGTGGCGAGCAGTACTTC
TRBV29-1,TRBJ2-1,.,TRBD2,CSVEKLGTSGWYNEQFF,TGCAGCGTTGAAAAGCTAGGGACTAGCGGGTGGTACAATGAGCAGTTCTTC
TRBV11-2,TRBJ2-2,.,.,CASSSEVLVTGDTGELFF,TGTGCCAGCAGCTCTGAGGTTCTCGTCACGGGGGACACCGGGGAGCTGTTTTTT
TRBV28,TRBJ2-3,.,.,CASSSRTDTQYF,TGTGCCAGCAGTTCCCGCACAGATACGCAGTATTTT
TRBV7-3,TRBJ2-6,.,.,CASSSPFGGSLPGANVLTF,TGTGCCAGCAGCTCCCCCTTTGGGGGGAGCCTTCCTGGGGCCAACGTCCTGACTTTC
TRBV28,TRBJ1-4,.,TRBD1,CASTSGGAPREKLFF,TGTGCCAGCACGTCAGGGGGCGCCCCCAGAGAAAAACTGTTTTTT
TRBV19,TRBJ2-7,.,.,CASRPTGLSRGAEQYF,TGTGCCAGTAGACCTACGGGACTTTCCCGTGGGGCCGAGCAGTACTTC
TRBV10-3,TRBJ2-5,once,TRBD1,CAIRGTGEETQYF,TGTGCCATCAGGGGGACAGGGGAAGAGACCCAGTACTTC
TRBV25-1,TRBJ2-1,.,.,CASSEAGASYNEQFF,TGTGCCAGCAGTGAAGCGGGGGCCTCCTACAATGAGCAGTTCTTC
TRBV5-1,TRBJ2-3,.,.,CASRQQGSDTQYF,TGCGCCAGCAGGCAACAGGGTTCAGATACGCAGTATTTT
TRBV18,TRBJ2-7,.,.,CASSPDRAESTEQYF,TGTGCCAGCTCACCGGACAGAGCGGAGAGTACCGAGCAGTACTTC
TRBV5-1,TRBJ2-7,.,.,CASRFLTAYEQYF,TGCGCCAGCAGATTCTTGACAGCCTACGAGCAGTACTTC
TRBV6-1,TRBJ2-7,.,TRBD1,CASSLPRQGVDEQYF,TGTGCCAGCAGCCTCCCCCGGCAGGGGGTTGACGAGCAGTACTTC
TRBV5-1,TRBJ1-2,.,TRBD1,CASSQGQNYGYTF,TGCGCCAGCAGCCAGGGACAGAACTATGGCTACACCTTC
TRBV18,TRBJ2-6,.,.,CASSPIHSDSPSGANVLTF,TGTGCCAGCTCACCGATCCACTCCGACAGTCCCTCTGGGGCCAACGTCCTGACTTTC
TRBV7-9,TRBJ1-1,.,TRBD1,CASSPESGGLMNTEAFF,TGTGCCAGCAGCCCCGAATCAGGGGGCCTGATGAACACTGAAGCTTTCTTT
TRBV2,TRBJ2-7,.,TRBD1,CASSLGQGAYEQYF,TGTGCCAGCAGCCTTGGACAGGGGGCCTACGAGCAGTACTTC
TRBV7-2,TRBJ2-3,.,.,CASSLAGPTTDTQYF,TGTGCCAGCAGCTTAGCCGGACCCACCACAGATACGCAGTATTTT
TRBV28,TRBJ1-5,few,.,CASSSPFGDYQPQHF,TGTGCCAGCAGTTCCCCATTCGGGGATTATCAGCCCCAGCATTTT
TRBV14,TRBJ2-7,.,TRBD1,CASSLGGQGFREQYF,TGTGCCAGCAGCCTGGGGGGACAGGGGTTTCGCGAGCAGTACTTC
TRBV4-2,TRBJ1-1,.,.,CASSQDFLNTEAFF,TGTGCCAGCAGCCAAGACTTTTTGAACACTGAAGCTTTCTTT
TRBV5-1,TRBJ2-5,.,TRBD2,CASSLVTSGQETQYF,TGCGCCAGCAGCTTGGTGACTAGCGGGCAAGAGACCCAGTACTTC
TRBV7-2,TRBJ1-3,.,.,CASSSSRVSSGNTIYF,TGTGCCAGCAGCTCGTCCCGGGTTTCCTCTGGAAACACCATATATTTT
TRBV27,TRBJ1-4,few,TRBD1,CASSLTGFGGGGKLFF,TGTGCCAGCAGTTTGACAGGGTTCGGCGGAGGTGGAAAACTGTTTTTT